A selection of T cell receptor beta chains follows, all from one sample in a study of OX40 agonist ivuxolimab in advanced cancers. The table came from immunoSEQ multiplex PCR; TCRdb's copy has only in-frame clones and leaves some out. The data show 55,000 to 75,000 clones, around 83% seen once. This specimen was CD4+ or CD8+ T cells sorted from blood, taken in a trial of the OX40 agonist ivuxolimab. Source of these receptors: an adult with an advanced solid tumor such as melanoma, head and neck, liver or kidney cancer. Both conserved end residues are part of each CDR3. Each record gives: D gene, V gene, J gene, clone size, CDR3 DNA, CDR3 protein. The D gene is left open where the match is weak. Clone size is stated in some rows and not others, as once, few, many or a class when expanded.

D: TRBD1
V: TRBV5-4
J: TRBJ1-1
size: .
DNA: TGTGCCAGCAACAAGGACAGGGGAGGAAACACTGAAGCTTTCTTT
CDR3: CASNKDRGGNTEAFF

D: TRBD1
V: TRBV27
J: TRBJ1-2
size: once
DNA: TGTGCCAGCAGTGATCCGGGACAGGGACATTATGGCTACACCTTC
CDR3: CASSDPGQGHYGYTF

D: .
V: TRBV4-2
J: TRBJ1-2
size: few
DNA: TGTGCCAGCAGCCAAGGGGACCGAATTCGCTATGGCTACACCTTC
CDR3: CASSQGDRIRYGYTF

D: TRBD2
V: TRBV5-1
J: TRBJ2-3
size: .
DNA: TGCGCCAGCATCCCCAGCGGGGATCCTGGGGATACGCAGTATTTT
CDR3: CASIPSGDPGDTQYF

D: .
V: TRBV11-2
J: TRBJ1-2
size: .
DNA: TGTGCCAGCAGCTTAGGAGGAGGGAACCCCTTAGGCTACACCTTC
CDR3: CASSLGGGNPLGYTF

D: TRBD1
V: TRBV29-1
J: TRBJ2-7
size: .
DNA: TGCAGCGTTGTCGTCAGGGGGCTCGAGCAGTACTTC
CDR3: CSVVVRGLEQYF

D: .
V: TRBV19
J: TRBJ1-5
size: .
DNA: TGTGCCAGTAGTATACGGGCCGGGGGGCAGCCCCAGCATTTT
CDR3: CASSIRAGGQPQHF

D: .
V: TRBV20-1
J: TRBJ2-7
size: .
DNA: TGCAGGGCAGGGGACACCTACGAGCAGTACTTC
CDR3: CRAGDTYEQYF

D: .
V: TRBV27
J: TRBJ1-5
size: few
DNA: TGTGCCAGCAGTTTTGGGGATCGAAATCAGCCCCAGCATTTT
CDR3: CASSFGDRNQPQHF

D: .
V: TRBV6-1
J: TRBJ2-7
size: few
DNA: TGTGCCAGCAGTGAAATAAGGGACGAGCAGTACTTC
CDR3: CASSEIRDEQYF

D: .
V: TRBV6-5
J: TRBJ2-1
size: once
DNA: TGTGCCAGCAGTTACCACCGGACGGGCTCCTACAATGAGCAGTTCTTC
CDR3: CASSYHRTGSYNEQFF

D: TRBD1
V: TRBV7-2
J: TRBJ1-2
size: .
DNA: TGTGCCAGCAGCATCTTACAGGGGTACTATGGCTACACCTTC
CDR3: CASSILQGYYGYTF

D: .
V: TRBV4-2
J: TRBJ2-7
size: .
DNA: TGTGCCAGCAGCCAAGGGGCAACCCCTCGGGAGCAGTACTTC
CDR3: CASSQGATPREQYF

D: .
V: TRBV7-6
J: TRBJ2-5
size: .
DNA: TGTGCCAGCAGCCCGCAAGAGACCCAGTACTTC
CDR3: CASSPQETQYF

D: .
V: TRBV9
J: TRBJ2-1
size: .
DNA: TGTGCCAGCAGCGTCTCGCCGCTGGGGGACAATGAGCAGTTCTTC
CDR3: CASSVSPLGDNEQFF

D: .
V: TRBV5-1
J: TRBJ1-1
size: .
DNA: TGCGCCAGCAGCCCTGACTTAGGTTGGAGGACTGAAGCTTTCTTT
CDR3: CASSPDLGWRTEAFF

D: TRBD1
V: TRBV4-1
J: TRBJ1-4
size: .
DNA: TGCGCCAGCAGCCAAAGGGGGGGACAGGCGCTGAATGAAAAACTGTTTTTT
CDR3: CASSQRGGQALNEKLFF

D: TRBD1
V: TRBV10-1
J: TRBJ2-7
size: .
DNA: TGCGCCAGCAGTGATGGTCAGGGGGACGAGCAGTACTTC
CDR3: CASSDGQGDEQYF

D: .
V: TRBV7-8
J: TRBJ1-4
size: .
DNA: TGTGCCAGCAGCTTGCTGACAGGCGGCAAACTGTTTTTT
CDR3: CASSLLTGGKLFF

D: .
V: TRBV5-1
J: TRBJ2-7
size: .
DNA: TGCGCCAGCAGCCGTGACCTCTACGAGCAGTACTTC
CDR3: CASSRDLYEQYF

D: .
V: TRBV5-4
J: TRBJ1-2
size: .
DNA: TGCGCCAGCAGCCAAGAAGGTCTCGGGGCTATTAACTATGGCTACACCTTC
CDR3: CASSQEGLGAINYGYTF

D: .
V: TRBV19
J: TRBJ2-1
size: .
DNA: TGTGCCAGTAACCCTGGCGGGACACTTTCCTACAATGAGCAGTTCTTC
CDR3: CASNPGGTLSYNEQFF

D: .
V: TRBV4-3
J: TRBJ2-7
size: .
DNA: TGCGCCAGCAGCCAAGAGCCCAGCGGCTACGAGCAGTACTTC
CDR3: CASSQEPSGYEQYF

D: .
V: TRBV7-2
J: TRBJ2-3
size: .
DNA: TGTGCCAGCAGCTTTAAGCGAGATACGCAGTATTTT
CDR3: CASSFKRDTQYF

D: TRBD2
V: TRBV7-2
J: TRBJ2-5
size: .
DNA: TGTGCCAGCAGCCCGGGACTAGCGGGGGGTCAAGAGACCCAGTACTTC
CDR3: CASSPGLAGGQETQYF

D: .
V: TRBV5-1
J: TRBJ2-3
size: .
DNA: TGCGCCAGCAGCTTGAGGGCAGGGACTAGCACAGATACGCAGTATTTT
CDR3: CASSLRAGTSTDTQYF

D: TRBD2
V: TRBV6-6
J: TRBJ2-7
size: once
DNA: TGTATAAGCCATAGCGGGGGGGCGGGTGAGCAGTACTTC
CDR3: CISHSGGAGEQYF

D: .
V: TRBV5-1
J: TRBJ2-2
size: .
DNA: TGCGCCAGCAGCTTCCCCCTGTCCGGGGAGCTGTTTTTT
CDR3: CASSFPLSGELFF

D: .
V: TRBV9
J: TRBJ2-2
size: .
DNA: TGTGCCAGCAGCGTAGGGGTGGTCCGGGAGCTGTTTTTT
CDR3: CASSVGVVRELFF

D: TRBD1
V: TRBV29-1
J: TRBJ1-2
size: .
DNA: TGCAGCGTTGAAGAAGGGACAGAACAAGACTATGGCTACACCTTC
CDR3: CSVEEGTEQDYGYTF

D: TRBD2
V: TRBV4-1
J: TRBJ2-2
size: .
DNA: TGCGCCAGCAGCCAACGACTAGCGGGGGTGACTCCCGGGGAGCTGTTTTTT
CDR3: CASSQRLAGVTPGELFF

D: .
V: TRBV5-1
J: TRBJ2-7
size: .
DNA: TGCGCCAGCAGCGTTTTTGGGCGTCCTTACGAGCAGTACTTC
CDR3: CASSVFGRPYEQYF

D: .
V: TRBV7-2
J: TRBJ2-6
size: few
DNA: TGTGCCAGCAGCTTATCGGACGGGGCCAACGTCCTGACTTTC
CDR3: CASSLSDGANVLTF

D: .
V: TRBV11-2
J: TRBJ1-2
size: .
DNA: TGTGCCAGCAGCTTAGCGCTAATTCGTAGCAGCGGCTACACCTTC
CDR3: CASSLALIRSSGYTF

D: .
V: TRBV10-3
J: TRBJ1-3
size: .
DNA: TGTGCCATCAGTGAAGAAGACTCTGGAAACACCATATATTTT
CDR3: CAISEEDSGNTIYF

D: .
V: TRBV10-1
J: TRBJ2-5
size: .
DNA: TGCGCCAGCAGCCACTCGGGGTCCGTGGAGACCCAGTACTTC
CDR3: CASSHSGSVETQYF

D: .
V: TRBV28
J: TRBJ2-3
size: .
DNA: TGTGCCAGCAGTTTAGCAGATACGCAGTATTTT
CDR3: CASSLADTQYF

D: .
V: TRBV7-2
J: TRBJ1-2
size: .
DNA: TGTGCCAGCAGCTTAAACGGCTACTATGGCTACACCTTC
CDR3: CASSLNGYYGYTF

D: .
V: TRBV27
J: TRBJ2-7
size: .
DNA: TGTGCCAGCAGTCCCTTTCGCGCCTACGAGCAGTACTTC
CDR3: CASSPFRAYEQYF

D: .
V: TRBV7-2
J: TRBJ1-2
size: .
DNA: TGTGCCAGCAGCTTACCCGAGACCCGGGGCTACACCTTC
CDR3: CASSLPETRGYTF

D: TRBD2
V: TRBV6-6
J: TRBJ2-7
size: .
DNA: TGTGCCAGCAGTTACTCGGCTAGCGGGGGGTACGAGCAGTACTTC
CDR3: CASSYSASGGYEQYF

D: .
V: TRBV12-5
J: TRBJ1-5
size: few
DNA: TGTGCTAGTGGTTTTAATAGCAATCAGCCCCAGCATTTT
CDR3: CASGFNSNQPQHF

D: TRBD2
V: TRBV11-2
J: TRBJ2-3
size: once
DNA: TGTGCCAGCAGCTTACTACGGGGGGGCACAGATACGCAGTATTTT
CDR3: CASSLLRGGTDTQYF

D: .
V: TRBV4-3
J: TRBJ2-1
size: .
DNA: TGCGCCAGCAGCCGCCCCGGTGGTACTGAGCAGTTCTTC
CDR3: CASSRPGGTEQFF

D: .
V: TRBV7-2
J: TRBJ2-3
size: .
DNA: TGTGCCAGCAGCCTAGCGTCTACTAGCACAGATACGCAGTATTTT
CDR3: CASSLASTSTDTQYF

D: .
V: TRBV2
J: TRBJ1-4
size: once
DNA: TGTGCCAGTTCGGGGCAGGGTGGCGAAAAACTGTTTTTT
CDR3: CASSGQGGEKLFF

D: .
V: TRBV7-7
J: TRBJ1-1
size: .
DNA: TGTGCCAGCAGCTTTTCCTCGGGCACTGAAGCTTTCTTT
CDR3: CASSFSSGTEAFF

D: .
V: TRBV5-1
J: TRBJ1-1
size: .
DNA: TGCGCCAGCAGCTTGGCTGGGGGGGGTACGAACACTGAAGCTTTCTTT
CDR3: CASSLAGGGTNTEAFF

D: .
V: TRBV7-2
J: TRBJ1-3
size: .
DNA: TGTGCCAGCAGCCAGGGGCTAGGAAACACCATATATTTT
CDR3: CASSQGLGNTIYF

D: .
V: TRBV21-1
J: TRBJ1-1
size: once
DNA: TGTGCCAGCAGCCCCCCTGAGGAAGCTTTCTTT
CDR3: CASSPPEEAFF

D: .
V: TRBV5-6
J: TRBJ1-2
size: .
DNA: TGTGCCAGCAGCTTGGAGGGACTCCCAAGTGGCTACACCTTC
CDR3: CASSLEGLPSGYTF

D: .
V: TRBV19
J: TRBJ2-3
size: .
DNA: TGTGCCAGTAGTAAGGGATGGGGGGTCGGGAGCACAGATACGCAGTATTTT
CDR3: CASSKGWGVGSTDTQYF